The source of this T cell receptor beta chain is a study of cytomegalovirus exposure and HLA in healthy donors. Findings of the study overall: Researchers reported from a later analysis that most CMV-associated TCR beta chains appeared HLA-restricted. In a later analysis, HLA-associated TCR beta chains were more clonally expanded than equally common others. Roughly even sequencing depth across donors was the assumption behind the presence/absence analyses.

From germline, CDR1 is SGHTA and CDR2 FQGNSA. The CDR3 length is 13 residues. V lost 5 bases and J lost 7, with 12 bases in between. 60 Vbeta and 13 Jbeta primers were used in PCR. The assay was immunoSEQ multiplex PCR, and TCRdb's table has in-frame clones only and misses some. Here the sample spans about 190,000 clones, roughly 80% being singletons. On this clone itself: Its antigen is not identified.

The material sequenced was PBMCs. The clonotype originates from a man between 50 and 59 years old in good health and CMV-seronegative. J is TRBJ2-1 and V is TRBV7-2, with D hard to call. CDR3 in DNA: TGTGCCAGCAGCCCTCTACTGTGGAATGAGCAGTTCTTC. Protein: CASSPLLWNEQFF.